The clone carrying this TCR beta chain was picked up a small number of times. Antigen unknown. This entry belongs to a study of beta chain features in type 1 diabetes. Expressed TCRB transcripts were sequenced because the entire RNA isolate underwent reverse transcription. Stem cell-like memory T cell samples averaged approximately 970,000 reads. Here immunoSEQ multiplex PCR was the method, and the copy in TCRdb shows in-frame clones only, minus some. The data show roughly 120,000 clones, almost 40% seen once. Study-level points and caveats: The naive, central memory and Treg TCRB repertoires of patients appeared to be more similar to one another than those of healthy donors.

Sequenced input: stem cell memory CD4+ T cells from blood. This clonotype was sampled from a woman aged 18-29 years in good health.

The CDR3 spells CASSWGLAKVYEQYF. The CDR3 DNA is TGTGCCAGCAGCTGGGGACTAGCAAAGGTCTACGAGCAGTACTTC. The chain recombines TRBV4-2 with TRBJ2-7; 9 positions agree with TRBD2. V shed 5 bases, J shed 3 bases, and the junction held 8 bases outside the gene matches. CDR1 and CDR2 (germline): LGHNA, YNFKEQ. This CDR3 region has 15 residues.